The 8 T cell receptor beta chains below come from one sample, sequenced in a study of blood T cell repertoires in COVID-19. Produced via immunoSEQ multiplex PCR; TCRdb's table is partial and in-frame only. The table shows 130,000 to 150,000 clones, with 70% to 90% occurring only once. Sequenced sample: peripheral blood. The origin of the receptors is a woman in her thirties or forties with active or convalescent COVID-19.

J is TRBJ1-3 and V is TRBV11-2; 7 bases match TRBD1. Per germline, CDR1 SGHAT and CDR2 FQNNGV. The CDR3 has 17 amino acids. V was clipped by 5 bases and J by 0 bases; unmatched bases: 10. The CDR3 DNA is TGTGCCAGCAGCCACACCGGGACAGTATACTCTGGAAACACCATATATTTT. It specifies CASSHTGTVYSGNTIYF. The full variable domain, in which reference TRBV11-2 and TRBJ1-3 provide the parts outside the CDR3, is EAGVAQSPRYKIIEKRQSVAFWCNPISGHATLYWYQQILGQGPKLLIQFQNNGVVDDSQLPKDRFSAERLKGVDSTLKIQPAKLEDSAVYLCASSHTGTVYSGNTIYFGEGSWLTVV.

This clone occurred a few times. This rearrangement joins TRBV27 to TRBJ1-5, with D maybe TRBD1 (5 bases). CDR3 length: 14 residues. Trimming removed 1 base at V and 4 bases at J, with 8 bases between. Germline CDR1 and CDR2: MNHEY and SMNVEV (reference sequence). The CDR3 loop reads CASSLYQGNQPQHF. Written as DNA, the CDR3 is TGTGCCAGCAGTTTATATCAGGGTAATCAGCCCCAGCATTTT.

This chain uses TRBV30 with TRBJ1-5; perhaps TRBD1 as D (5 bases). Germline CDR1 is GTSNPN and CDR2 is SVGIG (reference sequence). Trimming cost V 0 bases and J 5 bases, with 11 bases left between them. The CDR3 has 14 residues. The chain's CDR3 is CAWSVLTEDQPQHF. The CDR3 bases are TGTGCCTGGAGTGTACTGACAGAGGATCAGCCCCAGCATTTT.

This rearrangement joins TRBV6-6 to TRBJ2-3; D is unresolved. The CDR3 contains 12 residues. The V end lost 10 bases, the J end lost 5 bases, and 13 bases lay between the germline ends. Germline CDR1 and CDR2: MNHNY and SVGAGI (reference sequence). For the CDR3, the DNA is TGTGCCACCCTTTCCCTCCGAGATACGCAGTATTTT. It specifies CATLSLRDTQYF.

The chain combines TRBV11-2 with TRBJ1-1, with a weak D call TRBD1 (6 bases). This CDR3 contains 13 residues. V lost 3 bases, J lost 4 bases, and 9 bases lay in between. CDR1 and CDR2 (germline): SGHAT, FQNNGV. The CDR3 is CASSFGQRTEAFF. The CDR3 coding sequence is TGTGCCAGCAGCTTTGGACAGCGCACTGAAGCTTTCTTT.

The chain employs TRBV27 and TRBJ2-1; tentative D call: TRBD1 (5 bases). The V end lost 5 bases, the J end lost 0 bases, and 14 bases lay between the germline ends. Looked up from germline, CDR1 is MNHEY and CDR2 is SMNVEV (reference sequence). The length of the CDR3 is 16 residues. CDR3 sequence reads: CASSLSADSSYNEQFF. In nucleotides, the CDR3 is TGTGCCAGCAGTCTAAGCGCCGACAGCTCCTACAATGAGCAGTTCTTC.

The chain links TRBV29-1 to TRBJ2-7, with 8 bases matching TRBD1. The CDR3 loop spans 13 amino acids. Looked up from germline, CDR1 is SQVTM and CDR2 is ANQGSEA. Trimming cost V 8 bases and J 2 bases; bases outside gene matches: 8. CDR3 coding DNA: TGCAGCTGCTGGGACAGGCGACCCTACGAGCAGTACTTC. It translates to CSCWDRRPYEQYF.

J is TRBJ1-6 and V is TRBV5-1; 11 bases agree with TRBD1. The CDR3 extends over 16 amino acids. Germline V gene sequence: CDR1 SGHRS, CDR2 YFSETQ. Trimming at V came to 5 bases and at J to 8 bases, leaving 9 bases not matched to a gene. For the CDR3, the DNA is TGCGCCAGCAGTCCCCGGACAGGGGGCGCAGATTCACCCCTCCACTTT. Amino acid sequence: CASSPRTGGADSPLHF.